The rows below give T cell receptor beta chains drawn from one sample of a study of PD-L1 blockade in urothelial cancer. Assay: immunoSEQ multiplex PCR; the TCRdb copy retains only in-frame clones and omits some. The sample consists of some 35,000 clones, just over 35% of them appearing once. The sequences come from tumor tissue, collected before atezolizumab (anti-PD-L1) treatment. These TCRs come from a man aged 60-69 years with urothelial cancer. Each CDR3 is given with its conserved first and last residue. Each record gives: clone size, V gene, J gene, D gene, CDR3 protein, CDR3 DNA. The D gene is left open where the match is weak. Expanded clones get a size class; other rows say once, few or many, or leave the size out.

few	TRBV11-3	TRBJ2-3	NA	CASSPRLGTDTQYF	TGTGCCAGCAGCCCCCGACTGGGCACAGATACGCAGTATTTT
many	TRBV7-1	TRBJ1-2	NA	CASSATASRGYTF	TGTGCCAGCAGCGCGACCGCCTCGCGTGGCTACACCTTC
few	TRBV11-3	TRBJ2-7	TRBD2	CASSFLAGTSYEQYF	TGTGCCAGCAGCTTCCTAGCGGGAACCTCCTACGAGCAGTACTTC
NA	TRBV5-1	TRBJ2-7	TRBD1	CASSQLDRVGEQYF	TGCGCCAGCAGCCAACTCGACAGGGTAGGCGAGCAGTACTTC
NA	TRBV5-1	TRBJ1-3	NA	CASSSGQSSGNTIYF	TGCGCCAGCAGCTCGGGGCAAAGCTCTGGAAACACCATATATTTT
few	TRBV18	TRBJ1-3	NA	CASSPVDTGNTIYF	TGTGCCAGCTCACCAGTTGATACTGGAAACACCATATATTTT
NA	TRBV28	TRBJ1-1	NA	CASSLSGLTEAFF	TGTGCCAGCAGTTTATCCGGGTTAACTGAAGCTTTCTTT
few	TRBV5-1	TRBJ2-1	NA	CASSLDADSYNEQFF	TGCGCCAGCAGTCTCGACGCGGACTCGTACAATGAGCAGTTCTTC
NA	TRBV19	TRBJ2-7	NA	CASSPLFRGSTYEQYF	TGTGCCAGTAGTCCCCTTTTTAGGGGGAGTACCTACGAGCAGTACTTC
few	TRBV19	TRBJ2-2	TRBD1	CASSSLGQGLGELFF	TGTGCCAGTAGTTCGCTGGGACAGGGCCTCGGGGAGCTGTTTTTT
few	TRBV5-1	TRBJ2-1	TRBD1	CASSLSRGTGNEQFF	TGCGCCAGCAGCTTGAGCCGCGGGACAGGGAATGAGCAGTTCTTC
NA	TRBV6-7	TRBJ1-1	NA	CASSYAGLMNTEAFF	TGTGCCAGCAGTTACGCAGGCCTCATGAACACTGAAGCTTTCTTT
NA	TRBV19	TRBJ1-5	NA	CASSRESPNQPQHF	TGTGCCAGTAGTAGGGAGTCACCTAATCAGCCCCAGCATTTT
few	TRBV4-1	TRBJ1-4	TRBD1	CASSRGQGREKLFF	TGCGCCAGCAGCCGCGGACAGGGTCGGGAAAAACTGTTTTTT
few	TRBV4-1	TRBJ2-5	TRBD2	CASSQEKIAGGDETQYF	TGCGCCAGCAGCCAAGAGAAAATAGCGGGAGGCGATGAGACCCAGTACTTC
many	TRBV6-8	TRBJ2-1	NA	CASSAMSGTYRQFF	TGTGCCAGCAGTGCCATGAGCGGTACCTATCGGCAGTTCTTC
few	TRBV29-1	TRBJ1-1	NA	CSVAQGPSTEAFF	TGCAGCGTTGCCCAAGGACCTAGCACTGAAGCTTTCTTT
NA	TRBV19	TRBJ2-7	TRBD2	CASNRGGGSYEQYF	TGTGCCAGTAATAGAGGCGGGGGGTCCTACGAGCAGTACTTC
NA	TRBV19	TRBJ1-3	TRBD1	CASSIVIGDRAGNTIYF	TGTGCCAGTAGTATAGTAATTGGGGACAGGGCTGGAAACACCATATATTTT
few	TRBV30	TRBJ1-1	NA	CAWSVSQGEAFF	TGTGCCTGGAGTGTAAGTCAGGGTGAAGCTTTCTTT
few	TRBV5-1	TRBJ2-6	TRBD1	CASSLGTGTGGGGANVLTF	TGCGCCAGCAGCTTGGGGACCGGGACAGGGGGCGGTGGGGCCAACGTCCTGACTTTC
NA	TRBV28	TRBJ2-2	TRBD2	CASRLSAGAGRYTGELFF	TGTGCCAGCAGGCTTTCTGCGGGAGCGGGAAGGTACACCGGGGAGCTGTTTTTT
few	TRBV9	TRBJ2-7	TRBD2	CASSSGEYEQYF	TGTGCCAGCAGCAGCGGGGAATACGAGCAGTACTTC
many	TRBV7-6	TRBJ1-4	NA	CASSSTEATNEKLFF	TGTGCCAGCAGCTCAACAGAGGCAACTAATGAAAAACTGTTTTTT